Each of the 18 T cell receptor beta chains below was sequenced from the same sample in a study of T cells expressing NK-cell markers. TCRdb re-analyzed the 5' RACE reads; it lists each CDR3 protein once, without DNA. The sample totals 300,000 to 500,000 distinct CDR3 sequences. Sequencing was carried out using blood T cells: a sorted CD56 or NKG2C T cell subset, CD4+ or CD8+ T cells, or bulk PBMC T cells (not recorded which). The receptor source for this set is a woman between 45 and 60 years old in good health.

The chain is built from TRBV12-3 or TRBV12-4 and TRBJ1-4; TCRdb reports TRBD1, a call that lacks DNA to check it against. CDR3 size: 15 residues. CDR3 loop: CASSLGGRRNEKLFF.

V gene TRBV24-1 combines with J gene TRBJ2-5; TCRdb's D call of TRBD1 is untestable without DNA. The germline V gene has CDR1 KGHDR and CDR2 SFDVKD. CDR3 length: 14 residues. The CDR3 sequence is CAAAEGDRGETQYF.

This chain connects TRBV24-1 to TRBJ1-2; without DNA, the TCRdb call of TRBD1 cannot be checked. This CDR3 contains 14 residues. CDR1 and CDR2 from the germline V gene are KGHDR and SFDVKD. The CDR3 here is CATSDLGQSPGYTF.

J is TRBJ2-7 and V is TRBV11-2; there is no DNA to check the TCRdb D call of TRBD2. Germline V gene sequence: CDR1 SGHAT, CDR2 FQNNGV. This CDR3 spans 14 amino acids. Here the CDR3 reads CASSYPGLAIEQYF.

This chain links TRBV7-9 with TRBJ2-1; no DNA is available, so the TRBD1 call from TCRdb remains unchecked. CDR1 SEHNR and CDR2 FQNEAQ come from the germline V gene (reference sequence). The CDR3 consists of 17 residues. This chain's CDR3 is CASSPPSSAPTYNEQFF.

The J gene is TRBJ2-2, the V gene TRBV27; as DNA is missing, the TRBD2 call by TCRdb cannot be tested. The V gene's germline CDR1 is MNHEY and CDR2 SMNVEV (reference sequence). The CDR3 runs to 19 residues. This CDR3 reads CASTPRVPGLADNTGELFF.

This rearrangement joins TRBV7-9 to TRBJ2-7; TCRdb calls TRBD2, which cannot be checked without DNA. CDR3 length equals 19 residues. Germline assignment: CDR1 SEHNR and CDR2 FQNEAQ (reference sequence). CDR3 loop: CASSLAAQGSSAGSYEQYF.

The chain links TRBV20-1 to TRBJ1-6; TCRdb's assignment of TRBD1 cannot be checked, as there is no DNA. CDR1 is DFQATT and CDR2 is SNEGSKA in the germline V gene (reference sequence). CDR3 size: 17 residues. The CDR3: CSASGENRDRWNSPLHF.

The rearrangement links TRBV27 to TRBJ1-2; TCRdb outputs TRBD1, but without DNA this stays unchecked. Germline V gene data show CDR1 as MNHEY and CDR2 as SMNVEV (reference sequence). The CDR3 totals 14 residues. CDR3 residues: CASSYRVGNYGYTF.

The chain employs TRBV6-4 and TRBJ1-5; TCRdb names TRBD1, which stays unverified in the absence of DNA. This CDR3 has 13 residues. Germline CDR1 and CDR2: MRHNA and SNTAGT. The CDR3: CASRGGRGEPQHF.

J is TRBJ2-1 and V is TRBV2. This CDR3 has 11 amino acids. CDR1 is SNHLY, CDR2 FYNNEI, per germline. Here the CDR3 reads CASSGKAYQFF. The full variable domain, in which reference TRBV2 and TRBJ2-1 provide the parts outside the CDR3, is EPEVTQTPSHQVTQMGQEVILRCVPISNHLYFYWYRQILGQKVEFLVSFYNNEISEKSEIFDDQFSVERPDGSNFTLKIRSTKLEDSAMYFCASSGKAYQFFGPGTRLTVL.

J is TRBJ1-2 and V is TRBV10-3; the D gene TCRdb calls, TRBD1, cannot be checked with no DNA. The germline CDR1 and CDR2 sequences are ENHRY and SYGVKD. CDR3 length: 15 amino acids. CDR3 sequence: CAIRVWQGDTQGYTF.

The J gene is TRBJ2-4, the V gene TRBV28; the D call from TCRdb, TRBD1, cannot be confirmed without DNA. This CDR3 comprises 14 residues. Germline CDR1 MDHEN, CDR2 SYDVKM. CDR3 sequence reads: CASKVGGSKNIQYF.

J is TRBJ1-1 and V is TRBV29-1. The CDR3 spans 13 residues. Germline assignment: CDR1 SQVTM and CDR2 ANQGSEA. The CDR3 reads CSHVQGPNTEAFF.

This rearrangement joins TRBV4-2 to TRBJ2-5; TCRdb outputs TRBD2, but without DNA this stays unchecked. The CDR3 sequence is 15 residues long. The germline V gene has CDR1 LGHNA and CDR2 YNFKEQ. CDR3 region: CASSQEAALAGDQYF.

The V call is TRBV11-3, the J call TRBJ1-1; TCRdb selects TRBD1, and the lack of DNA leaves this call unchecked. This CDR3 spans 13 amino acids. CDR1 is SGHNT, CDR2 YENEEA, per germline. CDR3 residues: CASRDRGLTEAFF. Looking up the rest from reference TRBV11-3 and TRBJ1-1 gives the full variable domain: EAGVVQSPRYKIIEKKQPVAFWCNPISGHNTLYWYLQNLGQGPELLIRYENEEAVDDSQLPKDRFSAERLKGVDSTLKIQPAELGDSAVYLCASRDRGLTEAFFGQGTRLTVV.

The chain joins TRBV7-9 to TRBJ2-1; TCRdb names TRBD1, which stays unverified in the absence of DNA. The CDR3 extends over 15 amino acids. From germline, CDR1 is SEHNR and CDR2 FQNEAQ (reference sequence). The CDR3 sequence: CASRHIRGMRPGEFF. The full variable domain, completed using reference TRBV7-9 and TRBJ2-1, is DTGVSQNPRHKITKRGQNVTFRCDPISEHNRLYWYRQTLGQGPEFLTYFQNEAQLEKSRLLSDRFSAERPKGSFSTLEIQRTEQGDSAMYLCASRHIRGMRPGEFFGPGTRLTVL.

The chain joins TRBV7-8 to TRBJ2-2. Germline loops: CDR1 SGHVS, CDR2 FQNEAQ. The CDR3 sequence is 12 residues long. CDR3 protein: CASSLAPGELFF.